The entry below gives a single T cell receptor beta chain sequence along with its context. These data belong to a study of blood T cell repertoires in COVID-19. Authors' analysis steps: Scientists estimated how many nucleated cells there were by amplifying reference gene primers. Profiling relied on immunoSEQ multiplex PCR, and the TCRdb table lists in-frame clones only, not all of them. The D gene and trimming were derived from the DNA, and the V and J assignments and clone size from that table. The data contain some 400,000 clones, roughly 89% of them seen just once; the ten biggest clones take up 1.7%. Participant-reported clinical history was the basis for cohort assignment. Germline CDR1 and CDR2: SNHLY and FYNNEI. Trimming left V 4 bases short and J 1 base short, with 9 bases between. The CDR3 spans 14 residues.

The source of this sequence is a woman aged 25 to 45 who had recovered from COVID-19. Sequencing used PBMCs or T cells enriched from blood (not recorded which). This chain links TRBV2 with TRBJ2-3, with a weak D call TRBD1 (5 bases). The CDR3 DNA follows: TGTGCCAGCAGTGGACAGCTCCGCACAGATACGCAGTATTTT. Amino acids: CASSGQLRTDTQYF.